This TCR beta chain originates from a study of blood T cell repertoires in COVID-19. Overall study: Sites in the United States, Italy and Spain provided acute and convalescent COVID-19 samples.

CDR3 size: 14 residues. Trimming shortened V by 6 bases and J by 4 bases, and 12 bases separated the two germline ends. Germline loops: CDR1 MDHEN, CDR2 SYDVKM. TCRdb's table, derived via immunoSEQ multiplex PCR, lists solely in-frame clones and lacks some. Here the sample spans around 250,000 clones, 86% being singletons. The TCR was taken from a man aged 55 to 70 with acute or convalescent COVID-19. V usage is TRBV28 and J usage is TRBJ1-4, with D perhaps TRBD1 (6 bases). Sequencing was done on a sample of peripheral blood. The DNA of the CDR3 is TGTGCCAGCAGCGGGGGGCCGATTAATGAAAAACTGTTTTTT. It translates to CASSGGPINEKLFF.